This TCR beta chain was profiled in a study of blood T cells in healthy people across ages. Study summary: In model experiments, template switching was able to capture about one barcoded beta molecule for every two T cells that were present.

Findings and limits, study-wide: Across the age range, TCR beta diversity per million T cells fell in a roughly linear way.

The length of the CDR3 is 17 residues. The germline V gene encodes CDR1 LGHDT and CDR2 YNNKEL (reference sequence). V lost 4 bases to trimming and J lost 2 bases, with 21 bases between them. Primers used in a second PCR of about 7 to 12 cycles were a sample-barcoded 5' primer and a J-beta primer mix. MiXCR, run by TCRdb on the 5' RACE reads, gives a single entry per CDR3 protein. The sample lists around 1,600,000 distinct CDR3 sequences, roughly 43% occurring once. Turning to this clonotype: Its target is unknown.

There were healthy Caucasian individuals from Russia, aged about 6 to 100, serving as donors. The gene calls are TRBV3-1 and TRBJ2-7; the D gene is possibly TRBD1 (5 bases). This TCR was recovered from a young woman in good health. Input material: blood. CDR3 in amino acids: CASSPNPIRQRAYEQYF. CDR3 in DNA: TGTGCCAGCAGCCCGAACCCCATCAGACAGCGAGCCTACGAGCAGTACTTC.